The 30 T cell receptor beta chains in this list originate from one sample, sequenced in a study of blood T cell repertoires in COVID-19. Sequencing was performed with immunoSEQ multiplex PCR; in TCRdb, only in-frame clones are kept and a portion is missing. The sample holds about 190,000 clones; roughly 80% are singletons and the top ten take over 10%. Sequencing was carried out using peripheral blood. Receptor source: a woman between 45 and 60 years old with acute or convalescent COVID-19.

The rearrangement links TRBV5-1 to TRBJ2-3, with TRBD1 identical over 8 bases. The V gene's germline CDR1 is SGHRS and CDR2 YFSETQ. The CDR3 is made up of 16 amino acids. V was pared by 0 bases and J by 3 bases, with 6 bases of the junction left unmatched. The DNA of the CDR3 is TGCGCCAGCAGCTTGGTCCCAGGGGGCGCGACAGATACGCAGTATTTT. Translating gives CASSLVPGGATDTQYF.

The chain carries TRBV3-1 (or the pseudogene TRBV3-2) and TRBJ2-3, with 10 bases identical to TRBD2. V lost 1 base to trimming and J lost 2 bases; unmatched junction nucleotides: 9. Germline CDR1 LGHDT, CDR2 YNNKEL (reference sequence). The CDR3 contains 18 residues. The CDR3 DNA reads as TGTGCCAGCAGCCAAGTCCTAGCGGGAGCGGGTCACACAGATACGCAGTATTTT. Protein sequence: CASSQVLAGAGHTDTQYF.

The rearrangement links TRBV18 to TRBJ1-2, with TRBD1 as a possible D gene (5 bases). CDR1 and CDR2 from the germline V gene are KGHSH and LQKENI. The ends were cut back, 3 bases at V and 4 bases at J, with 12 bases in the middle. The CDR3 has 14 amino acids. The CDR3 region has the DNA TGTGCCAGCTCACCCATCGACAGTTCCTATGGCTACACCTTC. It codes for CASSPIDSSYGYTF.

The V call is TRBV6-5, the J call TRBJ1-2; 9 bases agree with TRBD1. Germline loops: CDR1 MNHEY, CDR2 SVGAGI. The CDR3 loop spans 16 amino acids. The J segment lost 7 bases and the V segment lost 0 bases, leaving 9 bases of the junction unmatched. Written as DNA, the CDR3 is TGTGCCAGCAGTTACTCGAGTACGGACAGGGGAGGTGGCTACACCTTC. This translates into CASSYSSTDRGGGYTF.

J is TRBJ2-2 and V is TRBV7-2; no clear D gene. The germline V gene encodes CDR1 SGHTA and CDR2 FQGNSA. Trimming cost V 7 bases and J 9 bases, with 18 bases left between them. The CDR3 length is 14 residues. The CDR3 coding sequence is TGTGCCAGCAAGAGGTTACTTCAAAGCCGGGAGCTGTTTTTT. Amino acid sequence: CASKRLLQSRELFF.

The chain links TRBV11-2 to TRBJ2-7; D might be TRBD1 (6 bases). V was pared by 2 bases and J by 4 bases, with 9 bases between. CDR1 SGHAT and CDR2 FQNNGV come from the germline V gene. CDR3 length equals 13 residues. As DNA, the CDR3 is TGTGCCAGCAGCTTACAGGGGCGTTACGAGCAGTACTTC. Residues: CASSLQGRYEQYF.

V is TRBV15 and J is TRBJ2-4; 7 bases are a match to TRBD1. Germline V gene data show CDR1 as LNHNV and CDR2 as YYDKDF (reference sequence). This CDR3 spans 18 amino acids. V dropped 4 bases and J dropped 0; count of bases not matched to a gene: 12. CDR3 loop: CATSTDRVPSRAKNIQYF. The CDR3 bases are TGTGCCACCAGCACCGACAGGGTCCCAAGCCGAGCCAAAAACATTCAGTACTTC.

V usage is TRBV21-1 and J usage is TRBJ1-1; TRBD1, the table's D call, lacks a check against the DNA. TRBV21-1 is shown as a pseudogene. The CDR3 totals 16 residues. The CDR3 loop is CASSIDTLFSNTEAFF. As DNA, the CDR3 is TGTGCCAGCAGCATTGACACTCTCTTTTCGAACACTGAAGCTTTCTTT.

This clone was seen a single time. The V and J genes are TRBV28 and TRBJ1-4; the D gene is possibly TRBD1 (5 bases). Germline V gene lookup returns CDR1 MDHEN and CDR2 SYDVKM. V lost 5 bases and J lost 4, with 17 bases in between. CDR3 length equals 16 residues. The CDR3 spells CASSPNRQTLNEKLFF. In DNA form, the CDR3 reads TGTGCCAGCAGTCCTAACCGACAGACTCTTAATGAAAAACTGTTTTTT.

This clone turned up a few times. This rearrangement joins TRBV18 to TRBJ1-2, with no clear D. The CDR3 is 14 amino acids. V lost 6 bases and J 2 bases, leaving 13 bases between the germline ends. CDR1 is KGHSH, CDR2 LQKENI, per germline. The CDR3, as DNA: TGTGCCAGCTCTCTTACAGCGGGGAACTATGGCTACACCTTC. Its protein product is CASSLTAGNYGYTF.

The genes are TRBV19 and TRBJ2-7; 7 bases agree with TRBD1. This CDR3 comprises 15 residues. Trimming at V came to 3 bases and at J to 2 bases, leaving 7 bases not matched to a gene. The germline gives CDR1 LNHDA, CDR2 SQIVND (reference sequence). In DNA, the CDR3 is TGTGCCAGTAGTATGGGCAGGGGGACGCCCTACGAGCAGTACTTC. Encoded protein: CASSMGRGTPYEQYF.

The chain links TRBV29-1 to TRBJ1-2; D might be TRBD1 (6 bases). The germline CDR1 and CDR2 sequences are SQVTM and ANQGSEA. The CDR3 spans 11 residues. Trimming removed 7 bases from V and 8 bases from J, with 14 bases in between. CDR3 protein: CSEGSQGGYTF. DNA for the CDR3: TGCAGCGAAGGATCACAGGGAGGCTACACCTTC.

The V gene is TRBV5-5, the J gene TRBJ1-2; TRBD1 matches at 8 bases. V shed 1 base and J 5 bases; nucleotides not matched to a gene: 7. This CDR3 is built from 15 residues. The germline V gene has CDR1 SGHKS and CDR2 YYEKEE (reference sequence). This CDR3 is CASSLSGQGIYGYTF. The CDR3 bases are TGTGCCAGCAGCTTGTCAGGACAGGGTATATATGGCTACACCTTC.

The V and J genes are TRBV30 and TRBJ1-4; D uncertain. Trimming shortened V by 0 bases and J by 12 bases, and 23 bases separated the two germline ends. The CDR3 has 16 amino acids. CDR1 GTSNPN and CDR2 SVGIG come from the germline V gene (reference sequence). This CDR3 reads CAWSVRGFYDLAELFF. The CDR3 DNA follows: TGTGCCTGGAGTGTACGGGGTTTCTACGACCTTGCAGAACTGTTTTTT.

This clone was observed a handful of times. The gene calls are TRBV7-2 and TRBJ2-2, with TRBD2 as a possible D gene (6 bases). Germline V gene lookup returns CDR1 SGHTA and CDR2 FQGNSA. This CDR3 has 16 residues. V was shortened by 1 base and J by 2 bases, with 11 bases between the two germline ends. CDR3 protein: CASSLGRGPNTGELFF. For the CDR3, the DNA is TGTGCCAGCAGCTTAGGGAGGGGCCCCAACACCGGGGAGCTGTTTTTT.

The chain employs TRBV30 and TRBJ1-6; D is perhaps TRBD1 (5 bases). V dropped 8 bases and J dropped 9 bases, with 29 bases sitting between them. The CDR3 is made up of 17 amino acids. CDR1 and CDR2 (germline): GTSNPN, SVGIG (reference sequence). Here the CDR3 reads CAGRWGGRINRASPLHF. As DNA, the CDR3 is TGTGCCGGTCGATGGGGGGGAAGGATTAATAGAGCTTCACCCCTCCACTTT.

This clone was recorded only once. The genes are TRBV9 and TRBJ1-1; perhaps TRBD1 as D (6 bases). The V end was cut by 4 bases, the J end by 2 bases, with 15 bases between. Germline-derived CDR1 and CDR2 are SGDLS and YYNGEE. CDR3 length: 15 amino acids. The CDR3 is CASSRGGQINTEAFF. CDR3 coding DNA: TGTGCCAGCAGCCGGGGGGGACAAATTAACACTGAAGCTTTCTTT.

The J gene is TRBJ1-5, the V gene TRBV5-5; the match to TRBD1 covers 9 bases. CDR1 is SGHKS, CDR2 YYEKEE, per germline (reference sequence). CDR3 length equals 16 residues. V was pared by 0 bases and J by 9 bases, with 10 bases of the junction left unmatched. CDR3 in amino acids: CASSLAPGQGPRPQHF. In DNA form, the CDR3 reads TGTGCCAGCAGCTTGGCGCCGGGACAGGGCCCTCGGCCCCAGCATTTT.

The chain couples TRBV27 to TRBJ2-7; unclear D gene. Looked up from germline, CDR1 is MNHEY and CDR2 is SMNVEV (reference sequence). V was shortened by 3 bases and J by 0 bases, with 9 bases between the two germline ends. The CDR3 sequence is 14 residues long. The CDR3 protein is CASSFAHLSYEQYF. DNA of the CDR3: TGTGCCAGCAGTTTTGCACACCTCTCCTACGAGCAGTACTTC.

This clone is a singleton in its sample. The V gene is TRBV28, the J gene TRBJ2-7, with TRBD2 matching 7 bases. CDR1 is MDHEN, CDR2 SYDVKM, per germline. Unmatched junction bases numbered 5, after V lost 1 base and J lost 2 bases. The CDR3 sequence is 15 residues long. CDR3 in amino acids: CASSLSGGGTYEQYF. CDR3 DNA: TGTGCCAGCAGTTTATCTGGCGGGGGTACCTACGAGCAGTACTTC.

The chain employs TRBV6-5 and TRBJ1-1; unclear D gene. Germline-derived CDR1 and CDR2 are MNHEY and SVGAGI. The CDR3 spans 13 residues. Between the trimmed V and J ends, which lost 9 bases and 4 bases, there was a span of 15 bases. The CDR3 DNA follows: TGTGCCAGTCTCAGGATGCCCGGCACTGAAGCTTTCTTT. Its protein product is CASLRMPGTEAFF.

The chain uses TRBV28 and TRBJ1-6; D may be TRBD1 (5 bases). V gave up 3 bases and J gave up 10 bases, with 19 bases separating them. Germline V lookup: CDR1 MDHEN, CDR2 SYDVKM. The CDR3 runs to 16 residues. CDR3 bases: TGTGCCAGCAGTTTTCCGGGGGATATGGATGGCTCACCCCTCCACTTT. It yields the protein CASSFPGDMDGSPLHF. Supplemented by reference TRBV28 and TRBJ1-6, the full variable domain reads DVKVTQSSRYLVKRTGEKVFLECVQDMDHENMFWYRQDPGLGLRLIYFSYDVKMKEKGDIPEGYSVSREKKERFSLILESASTNQTSMYLCASSFPGDMDGSPLHFGNGTRLTVT.

In regard to this clone: In the same sample, other DNA sequences code for this CDR3. The rearrangement joins TRBV3-1 (or the pseudogene TRBV3-2) to TRBJ1-3; no clear D. Germline assignment: CDR1 LGHDT and CDR2 YNNKEL (reference sequence). V lost 6 bases to trimming and J lost 2 bases, with 8 bases between them. The CDR3 sequence is 13 residues long. The CDR3 bases are TGTGCCAGCAGTCGAGGGACTGGAAACACCATATATTTT. It translates to CASSRGTGNTIYF.

The chain joins TRBV7-8 to TRBJ2-7; tentatively, D is TRBD2 (5 bases). The CDR3 totals 14 residues. The V end was cut by 5 bases, the J end by 3 bases, with 14 bases between. Germline V CDR1 and CDR2: SGHVS, FQNEAQ. The CDR3 reads CASSLTTGNYEQYF. CDR3 nucleotide sequence: TGTGCCAGCAGCCTCACGACGGGAAACTACGAGCAGTACTTC. The whole variable domain, remainder taken from reference TRBV7-8 and TRBJ2-7, is GAGVSQSPRYKVAKRGQDVALRCDPISGHVSLFWYQQALGQGPEFLTYFQNEAQLDKSGLPSDRFFAERPEGSVSTLKIQRTQQEDSAVYLCASSLTTGNYEQYFGPGTRLTVT.

The V call is TRBV3-1 (or the pseudogene TRBV3-2), the J call TRBJ2-2; 10 bases are shared with TRBD2. Per germline, CDR1 LGHDT and CDR2 YNNKEL (reference sequence). The V segment lost 4 bases and the J segment 6 bases; nucleotides outside the gene matches: 8. The CDR3 is 16 amino acids. The CDR3 sequence is CASSPGLAIRSGELFF. The CDR3 region has the DNA TGTGCCAGCAGCCCGGGACTAGCGATTAGGTCCGGGGAGCTGTTTTTT.

The chain recombines TRBV5-4 with TRBJ1-2; TRBD1 matches at 9 bases. The V and J ends lost 7 bases and 7 bases, in that order; junction bases with no gene match: 11. Germline CDR1 SGHNT, CDR2 YYREEE (reference sequence). This CDR3 has 14 amino acids. Here the CDR3 reads CASSSRDRVPGYTF. In DNA form, the CDR3 reads TGTGCCAGCTCCTCGAGGGACAGGGTCCCTGGCTACACCTTC.

The chain carries TRBV5-1 and TRBJ1-3; D is unclear. Germline assignment: CDR1 SGHRS and CDR2 YFSETQ. This CDR3 is built from 15 residues. V dropped 0 bases and J dropped 0 bases, with 7 bases sitting between them. The CDR3 sequence: CASSLDAGSGNTIYF. The CDR3 coding sequence is TGCGCCAGCAGCTTGGATGCAGGCTCTGGAAACACCATATATTTT.

The chain combines TRBV7-6 with TRBJ2-7, with 10 bases matching TRBD2. This CDR3 is 14 amino acids long. V trimming: 5 bases; J trimming: 5 bases; junction bases outside the gene matches: 6. Germline lookup yields CDR1 SGHVS and CDR2 FNYEAQ. CDR3 loop: CASSPSGRGHEQYF. CDR3 DNA: TGTGCCAGCAGCCCGAGCGGGAGGGGCCACGAGCAGTACTTC.

This clone turned up a few times. CDR3 sequence (DNA): TGTGCCAGCAGTCTTGGACTAGCTCCCTACTTC. It yields the protein CASSLGLAPYF. The chain is built from TRBV12-3 or TRBV12-4 and TRBJ2-7, with 8 bases lining up with TRBD2. The V segment lost 5 bases and the J segment 13 bases; nucleotides outside the gene matches: 7. The CDR3 contains 11 residues.

V is TRBV4-1 and J is TRBJ2-7; 10 positions agree with TRBD1. CDR3 length: 16 residues. V lost 4 bases and J lost 3; bases outside the gene matches: 9. CDR1 is MGHRA, CDR2 YSYEKL, per germline. The CDR3 DNA sequence: TGCGCCAGCAGCCCTTACGGGACAGGGGACTTCTACGAGCAGTACTTC. Its translation is CASSPYGTGDFYEQYF.